This TCR beta chain was sequenced during a study of identical twins. TCRdb recomputed calls from the 5' RACE reads with MiXCR, one row per CDR3 protein. This table has roughly 490,000 distinct CDR3 sequences, about 13% appearing once. Trimming shortened V by 1 base and J by 4 bases, and 14 bases separated the two germline ends. Germline CDR1 and CDR2: LGHNA and YNFKEQ. The CDR3 contains 16 residues. This sample was also put to use in a study of yellow fever vaccine responses in identical twins.

The material sequenced was CD4+ T cells sorted from blood. The receptor was isolated from a woman under 30 in good health. The chain employs TRBV4-2 and TRBJ2-4; a weak D match, TRBD2 (5 bases). The CDR3 protein is CASSQAPGTSKNIQYF. CDR3 nucleotide sequence: TGTGCCAGCAGCCAAGCGCCGGGAACGAGTAAAAACATTCAGTACTTC.